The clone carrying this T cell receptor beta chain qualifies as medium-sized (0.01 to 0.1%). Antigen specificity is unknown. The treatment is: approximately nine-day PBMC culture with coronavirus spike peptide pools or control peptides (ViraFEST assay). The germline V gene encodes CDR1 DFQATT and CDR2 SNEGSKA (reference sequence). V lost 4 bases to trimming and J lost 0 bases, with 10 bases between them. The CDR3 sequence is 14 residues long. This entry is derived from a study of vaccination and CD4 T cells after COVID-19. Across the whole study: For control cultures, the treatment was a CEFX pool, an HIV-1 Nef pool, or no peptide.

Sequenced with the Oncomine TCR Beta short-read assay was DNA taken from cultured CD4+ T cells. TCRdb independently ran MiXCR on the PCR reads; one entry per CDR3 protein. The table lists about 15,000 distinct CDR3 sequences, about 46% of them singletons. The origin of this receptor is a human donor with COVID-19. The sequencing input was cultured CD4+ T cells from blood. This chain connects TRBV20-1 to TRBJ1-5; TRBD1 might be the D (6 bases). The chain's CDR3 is CSAKGQNSNQPQHF. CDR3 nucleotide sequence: TGCAGTGCTAAAGGACAGAATAGCAATCAGCCCCAGCATTTT.